This TCR beta chain was obtained from a study of CD8+ T cells in alopecia areata listed by TCRdb under 2018. In terms of the full investigation: The treated patients took part in an open-label pilot trial in which moderate-to-severe alopecia areata was treated with oral tofacitinib at 5 to 10 mg twice daily. Patients received tofacitinib for 6 to 18 months and were then followed off drug for 6 months to check for delayed response and recurrence. The SALT score, which quantifies the percentage of affected scalp surface area, was used to measure disease severity in treated patients. High-throughput TCRbeta sequencing was used to examine T cell clonal expansion in alopecia areata in both the C3H/HeJ mouse model and human patients. In humans, TCRbeta sequencing was performed on scalp tissue and on sorted CD4+ and CD8+ peripheral blood T cells from healthy controls and from patients with patchy or totalis/universalis alopecia areata. Biopsies were taken from tofacitinib-treated patients at baseline and at 4 and 24 weeks of treatment, and a later scalp biopsy was taken in several of the tofacitinib-treated patients. Clonality in the scalp was compared among normal scalp (n=4), patchy alopecia areata scalp (n=8), and alopecia totalis/universalis scalp (n=8). RNA was extracted with the PAXgene miRNA kit for fixed scalp, the miRNeasy kit for PBMCs, and the RNeasy kit for mouse skin. immunoSEQ multiplex PCR using 35 Vbeta forward primers and 13 Jbeta reverse primers was used to amplify TCRbeta CDR3 regions. What the research found in general, with its limitations: Lesional scalp, especially in alopecia totalis/universalis, showed higher clonality and more expanded CD8+ clones than normal scalp, suggesting antigenic drive. TCR sequences shared between patients were less clear than in mice, possibly partly because of HLA diversity in the patient population. Many expanded lesional clones persisted in scalp and blood during tofacitinib treatment, which may partly explain relapse after stopping treatment. Tofacitinib significantly decreased scalp clonality and the number of expanded CD8+ clones among the top 100 scalp clones. Because the treated cohort was small and had just a single nonresponder, larger studies are needed to establish links between baseline CD8+ expansion and response. Scalp TCR repertoire analysis is complicated because resident alphabeta T cells in normal human skin are also sequenced, whereas mouse skin is dominated by gammadelta T cells.

From its cysteine to its phenylalanine, the CDR3 spans 12 amino acids. Only the CDR3 region is kept as DNA, spanning 36 bases read in frame from base 1. V sheds 0 bases and J sheds 6 bases, leaving 7 bases between their ends. Looking up the germline V gene (reference sequence) yields CDR1 GTSNPN and CDR2 SVGIG. To prepare the library, the immunoSEQ multiplex PCR assay was applied. RNA was extracted from all samples and reverse transcribed into cDNA as template for TCR sequencing. SuperScript III was used to make first-strand cDNA, primed with a 2:1 mix of oligo-dT and random hexamers. A synthetic immune receptor repertoire was used to measure amplification bias, and any remaining bias was corrected computationally. The original pipeline was this. Raw reads were preprocessed to remove errors, and CDR3 was defined by IMGT conventions from the conserved cysteine to phenylalanine. To get clonality, Shannon entropy was normalized by log2 of the number of productive unique TCRs and the result was subtracted from 1. Whether each scalp clone was CD4 or CD8 was inferred by checking scalp TCRbeta sequences against the CD4 and CD8 repertoires from sorted blood. TCRdb obtained this table from immuneACCESS and retained in-frame rearrangements with V and J assigned. These tables miss some clones; where compared with another copy, unresolved V genes account for less than half of the shortfall, and the remainder is unexplained. V and J calls and clone size come straight from that table; D and trimming were deduced from the DNA. A total of about 270,000 clones appear in this sample, 60% of them only once. Together, the top ten hold roughly 0.88% of the sample.

Worth noting for this clone: Its antigen target is currently unknown. There are no base qualities to consult, and no much larger clone falls within one base.

According to the study, the label for this sample's treatment or condition signals: oral pan-JAK inhibitor, 5-10 mg twice daily. Lesional scalp punch biopsies and peripheral blood were obtained from alopecia areata patients. PBMCs were isolated by density centrifugation and stained for CD3, CD4 and CD8, and CD4+ and CD8+ T cells were sorted on a FACSAria. The chain links TRBV30 with TRBJ2-3, with the D gene not confidently named. The material sequenced was CD4+ T cells sorted from blood, taken at approximately week 51, from a patient treated with tofacitinib. This TCR came from a human donor with alopecia areata. The DNA is TGTGCCTGGAGTGTACGGCCGGATACGCAGTATTTT. It translates as CAWSVRPDTQYF.